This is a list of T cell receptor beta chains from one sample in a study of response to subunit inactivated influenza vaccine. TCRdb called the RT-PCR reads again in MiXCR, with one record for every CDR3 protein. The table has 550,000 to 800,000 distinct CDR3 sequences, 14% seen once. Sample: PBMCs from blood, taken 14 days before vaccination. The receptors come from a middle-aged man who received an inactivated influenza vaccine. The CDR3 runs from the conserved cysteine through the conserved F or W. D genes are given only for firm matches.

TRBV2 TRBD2 CASSGLAGPAEQFF
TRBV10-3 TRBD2 CAISEQSGGGTDTQYF
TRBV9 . CASSVGFADGETQYF
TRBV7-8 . CASSLGAGRSNQPQHF
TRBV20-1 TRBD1 CSALLLQGTMNNEQFF
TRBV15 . CATSKGRDQETQYF
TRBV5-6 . CASSLPPGWGARSPLHF
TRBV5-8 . CASSMEYSNQPQHF
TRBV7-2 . CASSLGWQGGDEQYF
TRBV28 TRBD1 CASSSPGTGESGELFF
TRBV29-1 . CSVENPPHNEQFF
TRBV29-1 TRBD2 CSVPTSGRGSYNEQFF
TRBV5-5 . CASSLSPETQYF
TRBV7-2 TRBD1 CASSQRQGASF
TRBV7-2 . CASSPQYMGEQYF
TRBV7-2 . CARSHAQARADTQYF
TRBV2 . CASRGNTEAFF
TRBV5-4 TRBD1 CASSVRDSEAFF
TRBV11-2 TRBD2 CASSPFLAGPPNEQFF
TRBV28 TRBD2 CASSLITSGPYNEQFF
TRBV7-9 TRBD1 CASREDRGRRTEAFF
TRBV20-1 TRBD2 CSALAGGPSDTQYF
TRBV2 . CASSEVRLYNEQFF
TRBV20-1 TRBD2 CSARRRRLAGGPAGEQFF
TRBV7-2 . CASSSTERTYEQYF
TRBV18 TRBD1 CASSPQQWDRDIQYF
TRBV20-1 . CSASEGLGELFF
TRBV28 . CASSLPGRGYTF
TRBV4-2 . CASSQDLAFTGELFF
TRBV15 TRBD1 CATSREGTVNSPLHF
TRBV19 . CATRAAGYGYTF
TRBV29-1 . CSVESGGGPIYGYTF
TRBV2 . CASSEGSYGYTF
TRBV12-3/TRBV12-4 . CASSFEGFRTEAFF
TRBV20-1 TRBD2 CSARDLGLAGTQYF
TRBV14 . CASSQTRWETQYF
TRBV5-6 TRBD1 CASSQGDPTQYF
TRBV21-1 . CASSKVLRTSGFYEQYF
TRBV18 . CASSPPGEGRKLFF
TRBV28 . CASRTGRNTGELFF
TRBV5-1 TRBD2 CASSEAGVREQYF
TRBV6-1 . CASRNRQTPANYGYTF
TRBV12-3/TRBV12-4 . CASGVGGPQQTQYF
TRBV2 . CASSEGDIASYEQYF
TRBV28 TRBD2 CASKVLGEGETQYF
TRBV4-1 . CASSQDLSFEAFF
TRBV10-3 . CAISTPGVRQNEQFF
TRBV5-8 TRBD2 CASSLGAGEGDEQYF